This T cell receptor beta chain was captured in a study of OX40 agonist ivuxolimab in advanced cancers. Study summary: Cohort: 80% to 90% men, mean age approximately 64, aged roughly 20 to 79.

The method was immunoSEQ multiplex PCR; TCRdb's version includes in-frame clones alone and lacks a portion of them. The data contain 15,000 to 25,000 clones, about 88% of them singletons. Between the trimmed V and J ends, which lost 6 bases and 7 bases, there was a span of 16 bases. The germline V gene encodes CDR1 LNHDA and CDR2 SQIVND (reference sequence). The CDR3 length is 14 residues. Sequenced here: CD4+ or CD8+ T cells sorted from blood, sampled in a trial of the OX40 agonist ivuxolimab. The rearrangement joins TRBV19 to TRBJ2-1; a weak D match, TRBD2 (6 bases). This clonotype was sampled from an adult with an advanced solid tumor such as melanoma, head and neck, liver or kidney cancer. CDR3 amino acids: CASSFSGGGNEQFF. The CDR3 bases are TGTGCCAGTAGCTTTAGCGGTGGGGGAAATGAGCAGTTCTTC.